Listed here are 2 T cell receptor beta chains from one sample, sequenced in a study of CD4 and CD8 cells across lung adenocarcinoma regions (dated by TCRdb to between 2017 and 2018). The library was generated by PCR. TCRdb records HiSeq X Ten as the sequencer. TCRdb took the public reads, trimmed them with fastp at Q25, ran MiXCR for clone calling and kept in-frame beta chains. CDR3 protein sequences are deduplicated, and each keeps its most common genes and DNA. This sample comprises around 8,000 distinct CDR3 sequences, 40% to 50% of them detected only once. The ten biggest clones cover approximately 20% of the sample. What was sequenced was CD4+ T cells from the margin of a lung tumor. The cell subset or site label here, explained by the study, means: tumor margin region. The receptors come from a female donor with lung adenocarcinoma. The CD4 and CD8 labels of this study may be unreliable.

The chain uses TRBV7-6 and TRBJ2-1, with no clear D. The CDR3 has 14 amino acids. Germline CDR1 SGHVS, CDR2 FNYEAQ. V was clipped by 5 bases and J by 5 bases, with 13 bases between them. CDR3 sequence reads: CASSASGRNNEQFF. CDR3 nucleotide sequence: TGTGCCAGCAGCGCGAGTGGAAGAAACAATGAGCAGTTCTTC. Full variable domain (remainder filled in from reference TRBV7-6 and TRBJ2-1): GAGVSQSPRYKVTKRGQDVALRCDPISGHVSLYWYRQALGQGPEFLTYFNYEAQQDKSGLPNDRFSAERPEGSISTLTIQRTEQRDSAMYRCASSASGRNNEQFFGPGTRLTVL.

The V and J genes are TRBV6-1 and TRBJ2-6; D is ambiguous. Trimming stripped 1 base from V and 1 base from J, with 5 bases between. Germline V gives CDR1 MNHNS, CDR2 SASEGT. This CDR3 has 15 amino acids. The chain's CDR3 is CASSEGDSGANVLTF. The CDR3 nucleotides are TGTGCCAGCAGTGAAGGCGATTCTGGGGCCAACGTCCTGACTTTC.